This is a list of T cell receptor beta chains from one sample in a study of OX40 agonist ivuxolimab in advanced cancers. Libraries were prepared by immunoSEQ multiplex PCR; TCRdb keeps only in-frame clonotypes and omits some of them. The sample yields 50,000 to 65,000 clones, approximately 86% seen once. This sample comprised CD4+ or CD8+ T cells sorted from blood, obtained in a trial of the OX40 agonist ivuxolimab. The receptors derive from an adult with an advanced solid tumor such as melanoma, head and neck, liver or kidney cancer. Both conserved end residues are part of each CDR3. D genes are given only for firm matches. Not all rows give a size; the values are once, few, many and, for expanded clones, a class.

DNA,CDR3,size,J,V,D
TGTGCCAGCAGCTCAGGGGTAAATTCACCCCTCCACTTT,CASSSGVNSPLHF,.,TRBJ1-6,TRBV7-9,.
TGTGCCAGCAGTACGGACAGGGGGCAGAATGAAAAACTGTTTTTT,CASSTDRGQNEKLFF,.,TRBJ1-4,TRBV6-5,TRBD1
TGTGCCAGCGGTTTAGAGATCGGACAGGGTCACGGCGAGCAGTACTTC,CASGLEIGQGHGEQYF,.,TRBJ2-7,TRBV5-4,TRBD1
TGCGCCAGCAGCCAAGCCGGGACAGGGGTTGACAATGAGCAGTTCTTC,CASSQAGTGVDNEQFF,.,TRBJ2-1,TRBV4-3,TRBD1
TGTGCCATCGCAACCACCGGGACTGTTGGCTACACCTTC,CAIATTGTVGYTF,.,TRBJ1-2,TRBV10-3,.
TGTGCCAGTAGTCCGTACCAGGGGGCCCGGCAGTTCTTC,CASSPYQGARQFF,.,TRBJ2-1,TRBV19,TRBD1
TGTGCCAGCAGCCGAACGGGACGGAACTACGAGCAGTACTTC,CASSRTGRNYEQYF,.,TRBJ2-7,TRBV6-1,.
TGCGCCAGCAGCCTTAGACAGAGCTCCTACGAGCAGTACTTC,CASSLRQSSYEQYF,.,TRBJ2-7,TRBV5-1,.
TGCGCCAGCAGTGACCTAGCGGGGTACACCGGGGAGCTGTTTTTT,CASSDLAGYTGELFF,.,TRBJ2-2,TRBV10-2,TRBD2
TGCGCCAGCAGCTTGGGCGGGACATCTAGCTCTGGGGCCAACGTCCTGACTTTC,CASSLGGTSSSGANVLTF,.,TRBJ2-6,TRBV5-1,.
TGTGCCAGCAGCTTAGGGGGACAGGGAGGCACAGATACGCAGTATTTT,CASSLGGQGGTDTQYF,few,TRBJ2-3,TRBV7-7,TRBD1
TGTGCCAGCAGTGATCGGACAGTTACTAATGAAAAACTGTTTTTT,CASSDRTVTNEKLFF,.,TRBJ1-4,TRBV6-1,.
TGTGCCAGCAGCACCGGCAGGGCAGGGCTACAGGAGCTGTTTTTT,CASSTGRAGLQELFF,.,TRBJ2-2,TRBV9,.
TGTGCCAGCAGCTTAAGATCGATAGGGGCAGGGTCATCTGAAGCTTTCTTT,CASSLRSIGAGSSEAFF,.,TRBJ1-1,TRBV7-2,.
TGTGCCAGCAGCTTTTCCGACGGGAGCCAAGAGACCCAGTACTTC,CASSFSDGSQETQYF,.,TRBJ2-5,TRBV11-2,.
TGTGCCACCAGCAGAGATAGGGGCGGAGGCACAGATACGCAGTATTTT,CATSRDRGGGTDTQYF,.,TRBJ2-3,TRBV15,.
TGTGCCAGCAGCTTAGTGAGCGACAGGGGTGTTTCACCCCTCCACTTT,CASSLVSDRGVSPLHF,.,TRBJ1-6,TRBV13,TRBD1
TGTGCCAGCAGCTTAGATGGGGTGGCCGGGGCCAACGTCCTGACTTTC,CASSLDGVAGANVLTF,.,TRBJ2-6,TRBV7-6,.
TGTGCCAGTAGTATTTTGGCGTCGTGGACAGGGAGCAATCAGCCCCAGCATTTT,CASSILASWTGSNQPQHF,.,TRBJ1-5,TRBV19,TRBD1
TGCGCCAGCAGCACCGGACAGGGAAGTAATTCACCCCTCCACTTT,CASSTGQGSNSPLHF,.,TRBJ1-6,TRBV5-1,TRBD1